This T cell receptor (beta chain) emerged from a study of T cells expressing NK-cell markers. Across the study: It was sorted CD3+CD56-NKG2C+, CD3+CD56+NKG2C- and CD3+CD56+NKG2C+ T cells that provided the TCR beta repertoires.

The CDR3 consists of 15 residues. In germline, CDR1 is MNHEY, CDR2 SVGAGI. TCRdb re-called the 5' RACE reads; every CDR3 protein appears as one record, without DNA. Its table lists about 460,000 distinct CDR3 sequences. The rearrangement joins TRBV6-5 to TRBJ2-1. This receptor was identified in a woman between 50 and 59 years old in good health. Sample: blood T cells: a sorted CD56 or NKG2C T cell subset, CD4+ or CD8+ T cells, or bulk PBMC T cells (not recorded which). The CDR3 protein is CASSIQGYSYNEQFF.